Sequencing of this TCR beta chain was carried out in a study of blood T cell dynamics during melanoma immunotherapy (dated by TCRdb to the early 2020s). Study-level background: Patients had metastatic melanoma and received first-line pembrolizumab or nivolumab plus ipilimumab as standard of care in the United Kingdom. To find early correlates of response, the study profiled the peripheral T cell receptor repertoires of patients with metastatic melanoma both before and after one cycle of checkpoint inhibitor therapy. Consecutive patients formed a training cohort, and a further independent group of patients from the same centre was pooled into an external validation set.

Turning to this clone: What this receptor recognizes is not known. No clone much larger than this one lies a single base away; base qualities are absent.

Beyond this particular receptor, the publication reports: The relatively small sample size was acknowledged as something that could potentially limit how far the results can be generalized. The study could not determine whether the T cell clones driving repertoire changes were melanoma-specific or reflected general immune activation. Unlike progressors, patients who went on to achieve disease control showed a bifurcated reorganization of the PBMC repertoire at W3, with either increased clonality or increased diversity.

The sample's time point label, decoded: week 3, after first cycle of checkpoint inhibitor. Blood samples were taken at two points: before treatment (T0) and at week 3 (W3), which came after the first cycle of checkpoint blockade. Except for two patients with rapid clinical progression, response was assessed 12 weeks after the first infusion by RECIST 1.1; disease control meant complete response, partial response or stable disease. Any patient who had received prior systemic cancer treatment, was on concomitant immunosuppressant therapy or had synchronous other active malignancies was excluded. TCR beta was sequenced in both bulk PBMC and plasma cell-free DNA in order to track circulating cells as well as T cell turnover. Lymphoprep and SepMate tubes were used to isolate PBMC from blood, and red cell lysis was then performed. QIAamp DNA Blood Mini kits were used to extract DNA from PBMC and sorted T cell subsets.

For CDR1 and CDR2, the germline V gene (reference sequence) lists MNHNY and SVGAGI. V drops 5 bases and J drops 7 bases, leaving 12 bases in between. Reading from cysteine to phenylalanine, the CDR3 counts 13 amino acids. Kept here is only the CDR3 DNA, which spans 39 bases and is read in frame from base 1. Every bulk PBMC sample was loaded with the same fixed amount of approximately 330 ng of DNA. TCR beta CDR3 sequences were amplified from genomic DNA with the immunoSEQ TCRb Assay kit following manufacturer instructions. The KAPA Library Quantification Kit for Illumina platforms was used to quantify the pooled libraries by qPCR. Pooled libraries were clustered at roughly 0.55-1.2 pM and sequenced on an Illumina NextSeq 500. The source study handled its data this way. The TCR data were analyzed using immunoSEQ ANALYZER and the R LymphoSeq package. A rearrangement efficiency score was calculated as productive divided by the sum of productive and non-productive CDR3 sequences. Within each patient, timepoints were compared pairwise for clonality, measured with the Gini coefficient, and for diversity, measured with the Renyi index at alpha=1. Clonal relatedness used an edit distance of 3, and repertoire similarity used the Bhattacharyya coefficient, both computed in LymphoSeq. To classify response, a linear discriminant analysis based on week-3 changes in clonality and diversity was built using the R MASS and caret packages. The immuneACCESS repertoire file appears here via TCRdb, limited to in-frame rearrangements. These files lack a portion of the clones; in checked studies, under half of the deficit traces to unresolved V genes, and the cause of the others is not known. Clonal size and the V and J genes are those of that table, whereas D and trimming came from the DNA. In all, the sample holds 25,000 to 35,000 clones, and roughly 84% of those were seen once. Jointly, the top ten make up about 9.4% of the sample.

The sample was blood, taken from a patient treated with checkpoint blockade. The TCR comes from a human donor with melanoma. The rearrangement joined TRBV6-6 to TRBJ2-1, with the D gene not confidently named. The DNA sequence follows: TGTGCCAGCAGTCAATCTTCTGTAAATGAGCAGTTCTTC. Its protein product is CASSQSSVNEQFF.